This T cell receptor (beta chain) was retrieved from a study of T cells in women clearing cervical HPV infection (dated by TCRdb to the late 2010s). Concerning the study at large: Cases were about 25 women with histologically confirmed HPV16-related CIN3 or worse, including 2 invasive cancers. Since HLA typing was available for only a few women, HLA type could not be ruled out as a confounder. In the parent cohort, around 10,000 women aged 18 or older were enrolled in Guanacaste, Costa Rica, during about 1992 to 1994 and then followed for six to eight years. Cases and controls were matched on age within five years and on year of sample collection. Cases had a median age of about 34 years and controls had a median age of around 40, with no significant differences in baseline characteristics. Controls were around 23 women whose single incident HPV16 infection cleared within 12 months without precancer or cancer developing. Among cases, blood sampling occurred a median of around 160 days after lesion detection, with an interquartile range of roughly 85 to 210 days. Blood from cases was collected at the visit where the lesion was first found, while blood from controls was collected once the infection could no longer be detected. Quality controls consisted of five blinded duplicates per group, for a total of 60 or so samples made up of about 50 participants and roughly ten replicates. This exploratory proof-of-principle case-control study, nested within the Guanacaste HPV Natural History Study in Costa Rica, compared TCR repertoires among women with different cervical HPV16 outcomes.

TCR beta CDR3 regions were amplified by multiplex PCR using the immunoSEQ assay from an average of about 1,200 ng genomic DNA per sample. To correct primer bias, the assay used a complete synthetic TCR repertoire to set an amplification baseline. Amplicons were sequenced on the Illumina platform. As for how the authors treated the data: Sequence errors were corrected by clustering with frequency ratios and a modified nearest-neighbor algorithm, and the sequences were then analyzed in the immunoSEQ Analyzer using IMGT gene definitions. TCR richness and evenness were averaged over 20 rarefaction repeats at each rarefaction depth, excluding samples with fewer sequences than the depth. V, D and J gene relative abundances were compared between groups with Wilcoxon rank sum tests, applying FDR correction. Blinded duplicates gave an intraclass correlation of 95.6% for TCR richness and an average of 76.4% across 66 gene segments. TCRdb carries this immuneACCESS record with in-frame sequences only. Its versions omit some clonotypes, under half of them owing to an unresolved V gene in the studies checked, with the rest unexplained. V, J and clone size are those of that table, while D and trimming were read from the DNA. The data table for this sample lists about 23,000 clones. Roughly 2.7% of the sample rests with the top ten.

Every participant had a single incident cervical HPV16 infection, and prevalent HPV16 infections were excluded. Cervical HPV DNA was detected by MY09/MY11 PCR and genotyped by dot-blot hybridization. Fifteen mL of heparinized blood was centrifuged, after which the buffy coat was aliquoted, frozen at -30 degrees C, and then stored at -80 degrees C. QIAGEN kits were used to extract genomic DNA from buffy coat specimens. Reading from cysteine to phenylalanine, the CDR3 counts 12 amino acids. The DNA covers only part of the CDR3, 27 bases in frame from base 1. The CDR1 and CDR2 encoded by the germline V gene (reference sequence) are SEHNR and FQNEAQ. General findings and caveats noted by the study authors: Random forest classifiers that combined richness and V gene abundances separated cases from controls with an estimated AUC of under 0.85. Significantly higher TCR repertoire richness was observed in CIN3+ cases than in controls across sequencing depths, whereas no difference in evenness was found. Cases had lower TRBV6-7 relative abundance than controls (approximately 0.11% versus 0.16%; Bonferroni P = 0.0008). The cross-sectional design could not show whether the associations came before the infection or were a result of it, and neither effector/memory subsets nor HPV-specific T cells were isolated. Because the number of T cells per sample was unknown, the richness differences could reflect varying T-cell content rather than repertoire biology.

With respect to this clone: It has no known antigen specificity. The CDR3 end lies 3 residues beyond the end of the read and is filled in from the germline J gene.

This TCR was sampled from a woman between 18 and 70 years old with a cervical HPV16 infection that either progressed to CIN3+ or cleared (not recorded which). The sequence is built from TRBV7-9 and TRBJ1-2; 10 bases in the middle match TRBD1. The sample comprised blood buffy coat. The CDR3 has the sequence CASSWDRGGYTF. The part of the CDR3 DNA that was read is TGTGCCAGCAGCTGGGACAGGGGCGGC. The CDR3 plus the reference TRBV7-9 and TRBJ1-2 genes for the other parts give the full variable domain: DTGVSQNPRHKITKRGQNVTFRCDPISEHNRLYWYRQTLGQGPEFLTYFQNEAQLEKSRLLSDRFSAERPKGSFSTLEIQRTEQGDSAMYLCASSWDRGGYTFGSGTRLTVV.